What follows are 3 T cell receptor beta chains derived from one specimen sequenced in a study of cytotoxic CD8 clonotypes in ibrutinib-treated CLL. Sequencing was performed with immunoSEQ multiplex PCR; in TCRdb, only in-frame clones are kept and a portion is missing. The sample comprises 190,000 or so clones, approximately 68% of which are singletons, and 10% to 15% rests with the top ten. The sample in question was PBMCs, obtained after 24 months of ibrutinib treatment. These receptors originate from a human donor with chronic lymphocytic leukemia.

This clone was seen a single time. This rearrangement joins TRBV10-3 to TRBJ2-1, with 8 bases aligning to TRBD2. The germline CDR1 and CDR2 sequences are ENHRY and SYGVKD. Trimming cost V 8 bases and J 6 bases; bases outside gene matches: 9. CDR3 length: 14 residues. CDR3: CAIRGAGVVNEQFF. The CDR3 DNA sequence: TGTGCCATCCGTGGAGCGGGAGTTGTCAATGAGCAGTTCTTC.

This chain links TRBV30 with TRBJ2-7, with unresolved D. The CDR3 runs 13 residues. Germline CDR1 reads GTSNPN; CDR2 reads SVGIG (reference sequence). The V gene lost 4 bases and the J gene lost 6 bases, with 16 bases spanning the gap. The chain's CDR3 is CAWTKRVSAEQYF. The CDR3 nucleotides read TGTGCCTGGACAAAAAGGGTGTCCGCCGAGCAGTACTTC.

The chain carries TRBV30 and TRBJ1-1; 9 positions agree with TRBD1. The length of the CDR3 is 13 residues. The germline V gene has CDR1 GTSNPN and CDR2 SVGIG (reference sequence). J was trimmed by 6 bases and V by 7 bases; bases with no gene match: 9. This chain's CDR3 is CALRDRDPPEAFF. CDR3 DNA sequence: TGTGCCTTACGGGACAGGGATCCCCCTGAAGCTTTCTTT.